This is a list of T cell receptor beta chains from one sample in a study of T cells after yellow fever vaccination. TCRdb fed the 5' RACE reads into MiXCR, producing one record per CDR3 protein. Of hundreds of thousands of distinct CDR3 sequences listed, 9.5% to 15% are singletons. Sequencing used CD4+ T cells sorted from PBMCs, obtained 15 days after the yellow fever booster vaccination. These receptors were obtained from a man aged 18-30 years who received the YFV17D yellow fever vaccine. Both conserved end residues are part of each CDR3. A D gene is named only where the DNA matches it firmly. Not all rows give a size; the values are once, few, many and, for expanded clones, a class.

V	J	D	size	CDR3	DNA
TRBV7-9	TRBJ2-5	TRBD2	.	CASRDLAGGQETQYF	TGTGCCAGCCGGGACTTAGCGGGGGGCCAAGAGACCCAGTACTTC
TRBV9	TRBJ2-5	TRBD1	.	CASSGEQGPPSQYF	TGTGCCAGCAGCGGGGAACAGGGGCCTCCTTCCCAGTACTTC
TRBV28	TRBJ1-2	.	.	CASSFRNYGYTF	TGTGCCAGCAGTTTCAGGAACTATGGCTACACCTTC
TRBV5-1	TRBJ2-1	.	few	CASSFWAGGTGQFF	TGCGCCAGCAGCTTCTGGGCAGGCGGAACTGGGCAGTTCTTC
TRBV12-3/TRBV12-4	TRBJ2-5	TRBD2	.	CASSPPTSGVPWTQYF	TGTGCCAGCAGCCCCCCGACTAGCGGGGTACCTTGGACCCAGTACTTC
TRBV7-2	TRBJ2-5	TRBD2	few	CASSSPGGQETQYF	TGTGCCAGCAGTTCGCCGGGGGGTCAAGAGACCCAGTACTTC
TRBV10-2	TRBJ1-2	.	few	CASGTGPYGYTF	TGCGCCAGCGGAACAGGCCCCTATGGCTACACCTTC
TRBV7-2	TRBJ2-7	.	.	CASSPGYGYEQYF	TGTGCCAGCAGCCCGGGGTACGGATACGAGCAGTACTTC
TRBV27	TRBJ2-5	.	few	CASSLQGKYETQYF	TGTGCCAGCAGTTTACAGGGGAAATACGAGACCCAGTACTTC
TRBV5-1	TRBJ2-2	.	.	CASSHAGNTGELFF	TGCGCCAGCAGCCACGCGGGGAACACCGGGGAGCTGTTTTTT
TRBV29-1	TRBJ2-7	.	.	CSCSEGLNPYEQYF	TGCAGTTGCTCGGAGGGTCTGAACCCCTACGAGCAGTACTTC
TRBV7-2	TRBJ2-1	TRBD1	few	CASSLNLGQGVNEQFF	TGTGCCAGCAGCTTAAATCTGGGACAGGGGGTGAATGAGCAGTTCTTC
TRBV18	TRBJ1-6	.	.	CASSPGEANSPLHF	TGTGCCAGCTCACCGGGGGAGGCGAATTCACCCCTCCACTTT
TRBV7-2	TRBJ2-3	TRBD2	.	CASSWTSGVSDTQYF	TGTGCCAGCAGCTGGACTAGCGGGGTTTCAGATACGCAGTATTTT
TRBV4-3	TRBJ1-1	.	.	CASSPLHSNTEAFF	TGCGCCAGCAGCCCGCTTCACTCGAACACTGAAGCTTTCTTT
TRBV18	TRBJ1-6	.	.	CASSPELSSPLHF	TGTGCCAGCTCACCGGAGTTAAGCTCACCCCTCCACTTT
TRBV12-3/TRBV12-4	TRBJ2-1	.	few	CASSLQHSSYNEQFF	TGTGCCAGCAGTTTACAGCATTCCTCCTACAATGAGCAGTTCTTC
TRBV7-2	TRBJ2-3	TRBD2	few	CASSFQAGGLGTDTQYF	TGTGCCAGCAGCTTCCAAGCGGGGGGATTGGGCACAGATACGCAGTATTTT
TRBV10-3	TRBJ2-3	TRBD1	.	CAISVDRAGTDTQYF	TGTGCCATCAGTGTTGACAGGGCGGGCACAGATACGCAGTATTTT
TRBV5-1	TRBJ2-5	.	many	CASSLVSELETQYF	TGCGCCAGCAGCTTGGTGTCCGAGCTGGAGACCCAGTACTTC
TRBV20-1	TRBJ1-3	.	few	CSAADPGPNYHF	TGCAGTGCCGCGGACCCGGGACCGAACTACCATTTT
TRBV5-1	TRBJ1-1	.	few	CASNPGLNTEAFF	TGCGCCAGTAATCCGGGCCTTAACACTGAAGCTTTCTTT
TRBV7-2	TRBJ2-3	.	many	CASSFSGLDTDTQYF	TGTGCCAGCAGCTTTTCGGGGCTCGACACAGATACGCAGTATTTT
TRBV6-2/TRBV6-3	TRBJ2-3	TRBD1	few	CASRDTGDGTDTQYF	TGTGCCAGCAGGGACACAGGGGACGGCACAGATACGCAGTATTTT
TRBV7-8	TRBJ1-3	.	once	CASCQRLLCVGNTIYF	TGTGCCAGCTGCCAACGGTTATTGTGCGTCGGAAACACCATATATTTT
TRBV7-6	TRBJ1-2	.	.	CASSPRTVVGYGYTF	TGTGCCAGCAGCCCCCGGACAGTCGTAGGATATGGCTACACCTTC
TRBV7-6	TRBJ2-5	.	many	CASSLSRSQTQYF	TGTGCCAGCAGCTTATCCCGATCTCAGACCCAGTACTTC
TRBV5-1	TRBJ2-1	.	many	CASSPGGAGSNEQFF	TGCGCCAGCAGCCCCGGCGGGGCAGGGAGCAATGAGCAGTTCTTC
TRBV9	TRBJ1-1	.	.	CASSGGTATNTEAFF	TGTGCCAGCAGCGGGGGGACGGCGACGAACACTGAAGCTTTCTTT
TRBV5-6	TRBJ2-5	.	few	CASSGGTLPTQYF	TGTGCCAGCAGCGGGGGGACGCTACCTACCCAGTACTTC
TRBV5-1	TRBJ1-5	.	few	CASSSDPSEPQHF	TGCGCCAGCAGCTCGGACCCGTCGGAACCCCAGCATTTT
TRBV5-1	TRBJ1-4	.	.	CASSPDSLGEKLFF	TGCGCCAGCAGCCCGGACAGTTTGGGAGAAAAACTGTTTTTT
TRBV5-6	TRBJ2-1	TRBD1	many	CASSLDRVNEQFF	TGCGCCAGCAGCCTCGACAGGGTCAATGAGCAGTTCTTC
TRBV6-5	TRBJ1-6	TRBD1	few	CASSPRLGTALNSPLHF	TGTGCCAGCAGCCCACGTCTGGGGACAGCTCTTAATTCACCCCTCCACTTT
TRBV5-1	TRBJ1-1	TRBD1	many	CASSPDRAAEAFF	TGCGCCAGCAGCCCGGACAGGGCCGCTGAAGCTTTCTTT
TRBV30	TRBJ1-1	.	.	CAWADSLNTEAFF	TGTGCCTGGGCGGACAGTTTGAACACTGAAGCTTTCTTT
TRBV30	TRBJ1-4	.	.	CAWSYLGTNEKLFF	TGTGCCTGGAGCTACTTAGGAACTAATGAAAAACTGTTTTTT
TRBV18	TRBJ2-3	.	few	CASSPSWGGTDTQYF	TGTGCCAGCTCACCGTCGTGGGGGGGCACAGATACGCAGTATTTT
TRBV5-4	TRBJ1-1	TRBD1	few	CASSVGQGWITEAFF	TGTGCCAGCAGCGTAGGACAGGGTTGGATTACTGAAGCTTTCTTT
TRBV18	TRBJ2-7	.	.	CASSPSWKSTGEQYF	TGTGCCAGCTCACCCTCCTGGAAGTCCACGGGCGAGCAGTACTTC
TRBV5-1	TRBJ1-2	.	.	CASSPADGLYGYTF	TGCGCCAGCAGCCCAGCGGACGGACTTTATGGCTACACCTTC
TRBV7-2	TRBJ1-2	TRBD1	many	CASRDRASLNYGYTF	TGTGCCAGTAGGGACAGGGCCTCCCTTAACTATGGCTACACCTTC
TRBV5-5	TRBJ1-5	TRBD1	many	CASSLGDRGRQPQHF	TGTGCCAGCAGCTTGGGGGACAGGGGACGGCAGCCCCAGCATTTT
TRBV5-1	TRBJ2-3	TRBD2	.	CASSPLGLAGADTQYF	TGCGCCAGCAGCCCGTTGGGACTAGCGGGCGCAGATACGCAGTATTTT
TRBV18	TRBJ2-1	.	few	CASSPPGAGEQFF	TGTGCCAGCTCACCCCCAGGGGCAGGGGAGCAGTTCTTC
TRBV4-3	TRBJ2-7	.	few	CASSQDVVSLEQYF	TGCGCCAGCAGCCAAGATGTCGTGTCCCTCGAGCAGTACTTC
TRBV2	TRBJ2-4	.	few	CASRGVDLKNIQYF	TGTGCCAGCAGAGGGGTCGACTTGAAAAACATTCAGTACTTC
TRBV7-2	TRBJ1-5	.	many	CASSLRGNQPQHF	TGTGCCAGCAGCTTAAGGGGCAATCAGCCCCAGCATTTT
TRBV4-2	TRBJ2-3	.	many	CASTQQPSAADTQYF	TGTGCCAGCACCCAGCAACCTAGCGCGGCAGATACGCAGTATTTT
TRBV20-1	TRBJ2-1	.	.	CSAREDPWTEQFF	TGCAGTGCTAGAGAAGATCCTTGGACCGAGCAGTTCTTC
TRBV7-9	TRBJ2-2	.	many	CASSPTTGELFF	TGTGCCAGCAGCCCAACGACCGGGGAGCTGTTTTTT
TRBV6-5	TRBJ1-5	.	many	CASSYSMGGSQPQHF	TGTGCCAGCAGTTACTCGATGGGGGGCAGTCAGCCCCAGCATTTT
TRBV5-1	TRBJ2-5	TRBD2	few	CASSWGSGSQETQYF	TGCGCCAGCAGCTGGGGTAGCGGGTCCCAAGAGACCCAGTACTTC
TRBV4-3	TRBJ2-7	TRBD2	many	CASSQGGGGGYEQYF	TGCGCCAGCAGCCAAGGTGGCGGGGGGGGTTACGAGCAGTACTTC
TRBV5-1	TRBJ2-2	TRBD1	.	CASSVRDRGVGELFF	TGCGCCAGCAGCGTCCGGGACAGGGGAGTTGGGGAGCTGTTTTTT
TRBV9	TRBJ1-5	.	.	CASSDNYGDQPQHF	TGTGCCAGCAGCGATAATTATGGGGATCAGCCCCAGCATTTT
TRBV7-2	TRBJ1-2	.	.	CASSLEGRVWGYTF	TGTGCCAGCAGCTTAGAGGGCAGGGTCTGGGGCTACACCTTC
TRBV5-1	TRBJ2-3	.	many	CASSMGGPADTQYF	TGCGCCAGCAGCATGGGGGGGCCGGCAGATACGCAGTATTTT
TRBV7-3	TRBJ1-6	.	few	CASKPGRVENSPLHF	TGTGCCAGCAAGCCCGGAAGGGTCGAGAATTCACCCCTCCACTTT